These 10 T cell receptor beta chains were sequenced from one sample in a study of radiotherapy plus CTLA-4 blockade in lung cancer (dated by TCRdb to the late 2010s). Libraries were built with the immunoSEQ multiplex PCR assay. This is the immuneACCESS table as TCRdb keeps it, with only in-frame sequences that have V and J called. A part of the clones is gone; compared with another copy, unresolved V genes explain less than half, and the rest is unexplained. The sample table lists tens of thousands of clones, over 70% of them with a count of one. The biggest ten clones account for 8% to 9% of the sample. The specimen was peripheral blood, collected from a patient treated with radiotherapy plus ipilimumab. The receptor source for this set is a human donor with non-small cell lung cancer who had stable disease on radiotherapy plus ipilimumab.

The gene calls are TRBV7-6 and TRBJ1-2, with 8 bases matching TRBD1. V lost 5 bases, J lost 8 bases, and 7 bases stayed unmatched. Germline CDR1 is SGHVS and CDR2 is FNYEAQ. This CDR3 is 13 amino acids long. CDR3 amino acids: CASSLETGVGYTF. Here the CDR3 DNA reads TGTGCCAGCAGCCTGGAGACAGGGGTGGGCTACACCTTC.

V gene TRBV18 combines with J gene TRBJ1-2; 8 nucleotides align to TRBD1. V was pared by 8 bases and J by 7 bases, with 15 bases of the junction left unmatched. Germline V CDR1 and CDR2: KGHSH, LQKENI. The CDR3 runs to 15 residues. The CDR3 here is CASQEGQVTSVGYTF. The CDR3 DNA sequence: TGTGCCAGCCAGGAGGGACAGGTAACCTCGGTTGGCTACACCTTC.

This clone was counted only a few times. V gene TRBV10-1 combines with J gene TRBJ2-5; TRBD1 is a possible D gene (6 bases). Per the germline V gene, CDR1 is WNHNN and CDR2 is SYGVQD (reference sequence). The CDR3 is 13 amino acids. Deletions cut 5 bases from V and 5 bases from J, with 12 bases between. DNA for the CDR3: TGCGCCAGCAGTAGGGGGATCGGGGAGACCCAGTACTTC. Its translation: CASSRGIGETQYF.

The rearrangement uses TRBV19 and TRBJ1-5; possibly TRBD1 for D (6 bases). With 1 base removed from V and 2 bases from J, the gap between germline ends came to 12 bases. Germline CDR1 reads LNHDA; CDR2 reads SQIVND (reference sequence). There are 16 residues in the CDR3. CDR3 sequence reads: CASSIGRGVGNQPQHF. DNA of the CDR3: TGTGCCAGTAGTATAGGAAGGGGGGTTGGCAATCAGCCCCAGCATTTT.

By proportion, this clone is medium-sized (0.01 to 0.1%). V is TRBV18 and J is TRBJ1-1; D unresolved. The CDR3 spans 17 residues. Trimming shortened V by 1 base and J by 0 bases, and 15 bases separated the two germline ends. In germline, CDR1 is KGHSH, CDR2 LQKENI. CDR3 DNA sequence: TGTGCCAGCTCACCACAAGACGCCAGTTACATGAACACTGAAGCTTTCTTT. Its protein product is CASSPQDASYMNTEAFF.

This clone was observed a handful of times. This sequence joins TRBV28 and TRBJ1-2, with D unclear. Between the trimmed V and J ends, which lost 9 bases and 0 bases, there was a span of 8 bases. The CDR3 contains 12 residues. Per the germline V gene, CDR1 is MDHEN and CDR2 is SYDVKM. CDR3: CASQEANYGYTF. The CDR3 coding sequence is TGTGCCAGTCAGGAGGCTAACTATGGCTACACCTTC.

The chain combines TRBV19 with TRBJ1-5; D unresolved. This CDR3 region has 17 residues. V was trimmed by 2 bases and J by 2 bases, leaving 16 bases between them. Germline V gene data show CDR1 as LNHDA and CDR2 as SQIVND (reference sequence). The CDR3 is CASSISPRPGRNQPQHF. DNA of the CDR3: TGTGCCAGTAGTATATCCCCTCGTCCGGGCCGCAATCAGCCCCAGCATTTT.

As DNA, the CDR3 is TGTGCCAGCAGCTTAGGGTCAGGGGCAGACTCACCCCTCCACTTT. It yields the protein CASSLGSGADSPLHF. The chain recombines TRBV7-3 with TRBJ1-6, with D possibly TRBD1 on 6 matching bases. Trimming removed 2 bases at V and 10 bases at J, with 15 bases between. The CDR3 runs to 15 residues. Germline lookup yields CDR1 SGHTA and CDR2 FQGTGA.

This clone has more than one count but fewer than ten. The chain combines TRBV6-1 with TRBJ2-2, with 7 positions matching TRBD1. The length of the CDR3 is 15 residues. Trimming cost V 6 bases and J 0 bases; bases outside gene matches: 4. The V gene's germline CDR1 is MNHNS and CDR2 SASEGT. This CDR3 is CASSPDRANTGELFF. In DNA form, the CDR3 reads TGTGCCAGCAGCCCCGACAGGGCGAACACCGGGGAGCTGTTTTTT.

The rearrangement uses TRBV28 and TRBJ1-4, with 10 bases fitting TRBD1. Germline V gives CDR1 MDHEN, CDR2 SYDVKM. V lost 6 bases, J lost 6 bases, and 4 bases stayed unmatched. This CDR3 region has 14 residues. The CDR3 DNA reads TGTGCCAGCAGAAGACAGGGGGCGCATGAAAAACTGTTTTTT. It encodes CASRRQGAHEKLFF.